Detailed here is one T cell receptor beta chain. Its antigen remains unknown. The data were obtained in a study of cytomegalovirus exposure and HLA in healthy donors. Study-level points and caveats: In the analysis, some V segments, TRBV6-2 and TRBV6-3 included, were excluded as indistinguishable. A later analysis, which compared TCR beta chains of equal frequency, found the HLA-associated ones more clonally expanded.

Regarding donors, all were healthy bone marrow donors. The PCR ran on 60 Vbeta and 13 Jbeta primers. Methods used by the authors: Later reanalysis found about 80 million unique TCR beta chains, 10 million to 12 million of them shared. Profiling relied on immunoSEQ multiplex PCR, and the TCRdb table lists in-frame clones only, not all of them. D and trimming come from the DNA, and the V and J calls and clone size come from that table. The sample shows roughly 110,000 clones, 81% of them seen only once. In germline, CDR1 is MNHNS, CDR2 SASEGT. This CDR3 has 14 residues. Trimming at V came to 7 bases and at J to 7 bases, leaving 8 bases not matched to a gene.

The TCR sequence derives from a man aged 30-40 years in good health and CMV-seronegative. The sample consisted of PBMCs. The chain has TRBV6-1 and TRBJ1-5; TRBD1 matches 9 bases. For the CDR3, the DNA is TGTGCCAGCATTCCCACAGGGGGCGGGCAGCCCCAGCATTTT. Its translation: CASIPTGGGQPQHF.